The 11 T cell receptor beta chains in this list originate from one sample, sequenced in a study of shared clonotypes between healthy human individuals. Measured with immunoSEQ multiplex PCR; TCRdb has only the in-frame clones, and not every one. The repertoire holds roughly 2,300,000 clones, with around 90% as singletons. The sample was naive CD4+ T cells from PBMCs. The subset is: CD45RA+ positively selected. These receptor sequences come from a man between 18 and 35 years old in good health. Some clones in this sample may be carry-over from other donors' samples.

CDR3 protein: CASSLGGVSYNEQFF. Written as DNA, the CDR3 is TGTGCCAGCAGCTTAGGGGGAGTATCCTACAATGAGCAGTTCTTC. The chain uses TRBV11-2 and TRBJ2-1; tentatively, D is TRBD2 (5 bases). The CDR3 has 15 residues. Trimming removed 1 base from V and 1 base from J, with 8 bases in between. Germline V gene lookup returns CDR1 SGHAT and CDR2 FQNNGV.

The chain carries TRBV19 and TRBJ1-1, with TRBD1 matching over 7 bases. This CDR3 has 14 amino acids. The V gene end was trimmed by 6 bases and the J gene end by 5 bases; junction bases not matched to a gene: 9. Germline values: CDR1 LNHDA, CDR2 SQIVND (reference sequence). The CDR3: CASRDQGGGTEAFF. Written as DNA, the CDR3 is TGTGCCAGTAGAGATCAGGGGGGAGGGACTGAAGCTTTCTTT. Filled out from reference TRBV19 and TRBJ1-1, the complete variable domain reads DGGITQSPKYLFRKEGQNVTLSCEQNLNHDAMYWYRQDPGQGLRLIYYSQIVNDFQKGDIAEGYSVSREKKESFPLTVTSAQKNPTAFYLCASRDQGGGTEAFFGQGTRLTVV.

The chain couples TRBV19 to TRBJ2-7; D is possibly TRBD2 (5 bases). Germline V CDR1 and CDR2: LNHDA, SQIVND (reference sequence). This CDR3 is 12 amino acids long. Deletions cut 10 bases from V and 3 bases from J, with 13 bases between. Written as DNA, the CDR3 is TGTGCCACCTCGAGCGGATTCTACGAGCAGTACTTC. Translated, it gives CATSSGFYEQYF.

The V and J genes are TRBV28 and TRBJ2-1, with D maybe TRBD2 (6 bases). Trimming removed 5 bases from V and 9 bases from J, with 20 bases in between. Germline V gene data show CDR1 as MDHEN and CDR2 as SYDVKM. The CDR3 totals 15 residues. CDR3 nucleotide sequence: TGTGCCAGCAGTCCCGCCGGGACTGGAAAAGGTGAGCAGTTCTTC. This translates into CASSPAGTGKGEQFF.

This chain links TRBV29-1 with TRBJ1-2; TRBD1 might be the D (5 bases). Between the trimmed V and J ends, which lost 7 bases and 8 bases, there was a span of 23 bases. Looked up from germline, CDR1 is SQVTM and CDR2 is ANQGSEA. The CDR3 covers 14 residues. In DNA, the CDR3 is TGCAGCGCCCCCCTGCCTGGGACTGTGGTGGGCTACACCTTC. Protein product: CSAPLPGTVVGYTF.

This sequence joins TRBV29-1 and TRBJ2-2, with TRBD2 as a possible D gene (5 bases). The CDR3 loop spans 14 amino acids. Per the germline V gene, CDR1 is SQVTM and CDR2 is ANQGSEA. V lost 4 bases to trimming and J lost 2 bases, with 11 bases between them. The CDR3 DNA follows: TGCAGCGTTGCTGGTCGGGAAAACACCGGGGAGCTGTTTTTT. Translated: CSVAGRENTGELFF.

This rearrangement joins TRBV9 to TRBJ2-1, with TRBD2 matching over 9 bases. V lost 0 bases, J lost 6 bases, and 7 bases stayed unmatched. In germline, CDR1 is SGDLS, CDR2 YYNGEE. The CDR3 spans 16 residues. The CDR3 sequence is CASSVAPSGNPNEQFF. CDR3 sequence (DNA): TGTGCCAGCAGCGTAGCTCCTAGCGGGAATCCCAATGAGCAGTTCTTC. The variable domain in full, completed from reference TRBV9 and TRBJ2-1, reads DSGVTQTPKHLITATGQRVTLRCSPRSGDLSVYWYQQSLDQGLQFLIQYYNGEERAKGNILERFSAQQFPDLHSELNLSSLELGDSALYFCASSVAPSGNPNEQFFGPGTRLTVL.

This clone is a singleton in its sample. Written as DNA, the CDR3 is TGTGCCAGCAGTTTATTCCGACAGGGGTCCTACGAGCAGTACTTC. This codes for CASSLFRQGSYEQYF. The rearrangement joins TRBV27 to TRBJ2-7; 8 bases map to TRBD1. Germline V gene data show CDR1 as MNHEY and CDR2 as SMNVEV (reference sequence). J was trimmed by 1 base and V by 1 base; bases with no gene match: 3. This CDR3 region has 15 residues.

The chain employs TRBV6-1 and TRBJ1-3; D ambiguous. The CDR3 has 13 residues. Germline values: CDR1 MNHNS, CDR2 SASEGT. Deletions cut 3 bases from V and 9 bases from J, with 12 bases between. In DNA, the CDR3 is TGTGCCAGCAGTGAGGAAGGTTGGGTCACCATATATTTT. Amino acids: CASSEEGWVTIYF.

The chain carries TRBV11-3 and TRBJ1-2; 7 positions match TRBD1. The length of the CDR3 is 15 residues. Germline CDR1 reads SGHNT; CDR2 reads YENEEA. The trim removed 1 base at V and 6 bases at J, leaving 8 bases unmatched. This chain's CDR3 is CASSLVPGTADGYTF. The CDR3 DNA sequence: TGTGCCAGCAGCTTAGTACCCGGGACAGCCGATGGCTACACCTTC.

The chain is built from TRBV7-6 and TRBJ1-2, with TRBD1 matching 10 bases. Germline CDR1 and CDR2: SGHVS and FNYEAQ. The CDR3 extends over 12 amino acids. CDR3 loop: CGDRDRGDGYTF. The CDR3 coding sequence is TGTGGGGACCGGGACAGGGGTGATGGCTACACCTTC.